This entry concerns a single TCR beta chain. The same CDR3 arises from other DNA sequences in this sample as well. This record comes from a study of CD8+ T cells in alopecia areata. Per the germline V gene, CDR1 is MNHEY and CDR2 is SMNVEV (reference sequence). The CDR3 totals 12 residues. With 6 bases removed from V and 3 bases from J, the gap between germline ends came to 9 bases. Investigators isolated RNA and reverse transcribed it into cDNA to act as the sequencing template. Clones were sequenced by immunoSEQ multiplex PCR, and TCRdb holds only the in-frame ones, with some missing. The data contain 90,000 to 120,000 clones, about 60% of them singletons.

This chain connects TRBV27 to TRBJ2-7, with D unresolved. This receptor was obtained from a human donor with alopecia areata. Sequencing was done on a sample of NKG2D-low CD8+ T cells sorted from blood. Here the CDR3 reads CASSPTGYEQYF. Written as DNA, the CDR3 is TGTGCCAGCAGCCCGACGGGCTACGAGCAGTACTTC.